This T cell receptor beta chain comes out of a study of technical replicates of blood from several donors. The CDR3 loop spans 16 amino acids. V was cut by 5 bases and J by 5 bases, with 19 bases left in between. Per germline, CDR1 LNHDA and CDR2 SQIVND (reference sequence). This table comes from immunoSEQ multiplex PCR, and its TCRdb copy is limited to in-frame clones, with some not included. The sample yields under 80,000 clones, more than 85% seen once. This TCR was sampled from a human donor in good health. Some clones in this sample may be carry-over from other donors' samples. The chain employs TRBV19 and TRBJ1-3; D ambiguous. Sample: T cells isolated from PBMCs. The CDR3 nucleotides read TGTGCCAGTAGTGTGACCGCCCCGGGAGTCAGAAACACCATATATTTT. Translation gives CASSVTAPGVRNTIYF.